The following is a TCR beta chain sequence with its context. The source of the sample is a study of CD8 T cells in Susac syndrome. CDR3 length: 13 amino acids. In germline, CDR1 is SGHRS, CDR2 YFSETQ. The V gene lost 1 base and the J gene lost 0 bases, with 3 bases spanning the gap. Blood CD8+ and CD4+ T cells underwent high-throughput TCR beta sequencing. Random hexamers were used to reverse transcribe an amount of about 0.45 to 1 ug RNA. The authors amplified TCR beta CDR3 across 54 Vbeta and 13 Jbeta using immunoSEQ multiplex PCR. TCRdb re-called the immunoSEQ multiplex PCR reads through MiXCR, storing one row per CDR3 protein. Of around 71,000 distinct CDR3 sequences listed, 93% are singletons.

The sequencing input was CD4+ T cells from PBMCs. The receptor was derived from a human donor with Susac syndrome. The chain couples TRBV5-1 to TRBJ2-3; D not certain. CDR3 region: CASSLQSTDTQYF. The CDR3 coding sequence is TGCGCCAGCAGCTTGCAGAGCACAGATACGCAGTATTTT.